This TCR beta chain came from a study of identical twins. Study-wide results and caveats: Reduced insertions were recorded for abundant cord blood beta clonotypes, with no such pattern in memory repertoires. For zero-insertion analyses, partial confounding could come from invariant MAIT and iNKT cells.

V was clipped by 0 bases and J by 0 bases; unmatched bases: 0. The CDR3 runs 15 residues. From germline, CDR1 is MRHNA and CDR2 SNTAGT. Template switching added a universal primer site; cDNA carried unique molecular identifiers. TCRdb reprocessed the 5' RACE reads via MiXCR and lists one record per CDR3 protein. Among some 250,000 distinct CDR3 sequences listed, about an eighth were seen once. There are many counts of this clonotype. The antigen remains unidentified. These data were also reused for a study on yellow fever vaccine responses in identical twins. As reported in that work: Twins reportedly showed a vaccine T cell response that seemed partly convergent and partly personalized.

The V and J genes are TRBV6-4 and TRBJ2-3; 7 bases are shared with TRBD2. The sequence came from a woman younger than 30 in good health. Material: memory (CD45RO+) T cells sorted from blood. CDR3 region: CASSDSGGSTDTQYF. CDR3 DNA sequence: TGTGCCAGCAGTGACTCGGGAGGGAGCACAGATACGCAGTATTTT.